Following are 2 T cell receptor beta chains from one sample sequenced in a study of CD8 T cells in Susac syndrome. When the RNA was reverse transcribed, random hexamers were used with an input of 0.5 to 1 ug. MiXCR was run by TCRdb on the immunoSEQ multiplex PCR reads, yielding one entry per CDR3 protein. The profile shows 100,000 to 150,000 distinct CDR3 sequences, approximately 96% of them singletons. Sequencing was done on a sample of CD8+ T cells from PBMCs. The receptors were gathered from a human donor with Susac syndrome.

The chain recombines TRBV20-1 with TRBJ2-1; no reliable D call. This CDR3 has 14 residues. The germline V gene encodes CDR1 DFQATT and CDR2 SNEGSKA (reference sequence). Between the trimmed V and J ends, which lost 0 bases and 9 bases, there was a span of 15 bases. CDR3 in DNA: TGCAGTGCTAGAGATTTCGACCCAGTGGTTGAGCAGTTCTTC. It encodes CSARDFDPVVEQFF.

This clonotype was seen only once. This chain joins TRBV7-9 and TRBJ1-3; D unresolved. The length of the CDR3 is 12 residues. Germline CDR1 reads SEHNR; CDR2 reads FQNEAQ (reference sequence). The germline V and J ends were trimmed by 1 base and 8 bases, with 6 bases remaining between them. The CDR3, as DNA: TGTGCCAGCAGCTTAGGCCGGGACACCATATATTTT. It yields the protein CASSLGRDTIYF.